The next 20 T cell receptor beta chains were all read from a single sample in a study of blood T cell repertoires in COVID-19 (dated by TCRdb to about 2020). Preparation of the library involved the immunoSEQ multiplex PCR assay. This is the immuneACCESS table as TCRdb keeps it, with only in-frame sequences that have V and J called. A part of the clones is gone; compared with another copy, unresolved V genes explain less than half, and the rest is unexplained. Across this sample there are under 200,000 clones, with around 80% seen only once. Of the sample, around 6.9% falls within the top ten clones. The material sequenced was peripheral blood. These receptors were collected from a man aged 60-69 years with acute or convalescent COVID-19.

This clone was seen a few times. The rearrangement uses TRBV19 and TRBJ1-3; no clear D. With 5 bases removed from V and 7 bases from J, the gap between germline ends came to 6 bases. Germline V gene sequence: CDR1 LNHDA, CDR2 SQIVND (reference sequence). The length of the CDR3 is 11 residues. The CDR3, as DNA: TGTGCCAGTAGTGACTGGAACACCATATATTTT. It codes for CASSDWNTIYF. The full variable domain, its missing parts supplied by reference TRBV19 and TRBJ1-3, is DGGITQSPKYLFRKEGQNVTLSCEQNLNHDAMYWYRQDPGQGLRLIYYSQIVNDFQKGDIAEGYSVSREKKESFPLTVTSAQKNPTAFYLCASSDWNTIYFGEGSWLTVV.

V gene TRBV6-4 combines with J gene TRBJ1-1; no definite D call. V dropped 4 bases and J dropped 1 base, with 7 bases sitting between them. The germline V gene encodes CDR1 MRHNA and CDR2 SNTAGT. The CDR3 is 13 amino acids. Here the CDR3 reads CASSAEWNTEAFF. The CDR3 nucleotides are TGTGCCAGCAGTGCTGAGTGGAACACTGAAGCTTTCTTT.

The table lists this clone with a count of one. V usage is TRBV5-1 and J usage is TRBJ1-4; 7 bases align to TRBD1. Germline V CDR1 and CDR2: SGHRS, YFSETQ. Trimming removed 4 bases from V and 3 bases from J; junction bases left unmatched: 6. This CDR3 contains 15 residues. CDR3 nucleotides: TGCGCCAGCAGCGTTACAGGGGCCTCTAATGAAAAACTGTTTTTT. It translates to CASSVTGASNEKLFF.

The chain is built from TRBV27 and TRBJ2-3; D might be TRBD1 (5 bases). From germline, CDR1 is MNHEY and CDR2 SMNVEV (reference sequence). The CDR3 has 16 residues. The ends were cut back, 8 bases at V and 0 bases at J, with 18 bases in the middle. The CDR3 reads CASSTLREPSTDTQYF. CDR3 coding DNA: TGTGCCAGCTCCACCCTCAGGGAACCTAGCACAGATACGCAGTATTTT.

V and J are TRBV7-3 and TRBJ2-6; 7 bases line up with TRBD1. The V gene's germline CDR1 is SGHTA and CDR2 FQGTGA. The CDR3 loop spans 15 amino acids. V trimming: 4 bases; J trimming: 2 bases; junction bases outside the gene matches: 2. The CDR3 nucleotides read TGTGCCAGCAGCTCCGGACAGGCTGGGGCCAACGTCCTGACTTTC. As protein: CASSSGQAGANVLTF.

This clone appeared a few times. The V and J genes are TRBV7-3 and TRBJ2-1; tentative D call: TRBD2 (5 bases). The CDR3 totals 13 residues. V was cut by 6 bases and J by 6 bases, with 12 bases left in between. CDR1 and CDR2 from the germline V gene are SGHTA and FQGTGA. CDR3 region: CASSYESGNEQFF. CDR3 bases: TGTGCCAGCAGTTATGAGAGCGGCAATGAGCAGTTCTTC.

The J gene is TRBJ1-1, the V gene TRBV18, with a weak D call TRBD1 (5 bases). The length of the CDR3 is 14 residues. The germline V and J ends were trimmed by 3 bases and 4 bases, with 12 bases remaining between them. The germline V gene encodes CDR1 KGHSH and CDR2 LQKENI. The CDR3 is CASSPEGWLTEAFF. DNA for the CDR3: TGTGCCAGCTCACCGGAGGGGTGGCTCACTGAAGCTTTCTTT.

The chain combines TRBV6-2 or TRBV6-3 with TRBJ1-6; TRBD1 aligns across 8 bases. After removal of 0 bases from V and 8 bases from J, the junction contained 6 bases not matched to a gene. CDR3 length: 16 amino acids. CDR1 and CDR2 (germline): MNHEY, SVGEGT. The CDR3 bases are TGTGCCAGCAGTTACTCCCGGGACAGGAGTTATTCACCCCTCCACTTT. Amino acids: CASSYSRDRSYSPLHF.

The gene calls are TRBV4-2 and TRBJ2-3; D is perhaps TRBD2 (5 bases). The CDR3 is 16 amino acids. CDR1 is LGHNA and CDR2 is YNFKEQ in the germline V gene. V was shortened by 3 bases and J by 3 bases, with 16 bases between the two germline ends. The CDR3 here is CASSQRSGPSTDTQYF. DNA of the CDR3: TGTGCCAGCAGCCAGCGGAGCGGACCCTCAACAGATACGCAGTATTTT.

The chain recombines TRBV4-1 with TRBJ1-2, with D possibly being TRBD1 (5 bases). Germline V gene sequence: CDR1 MGHRA, CDR2 YSYEKL. The V end lost 6 bases, the J end lost 0 bases, and 8 bases lay between the germline ends. This CDR3 has 13 amino acids. The DNA of the CDR3 is TGCGCCAGCAGACCGACAGCTAACTATGGCTACACCTTC. Translation gives CASRPTANYGYTF.

V is TRBV3-1 (or the pseudogene TRBV3-2) and J is TRBJ2-1; 7 positions agree with TRBD2. The V gene end was trimmed by 8 bases and the J gene end by 2 bases; junction bases not matched to a gene: 9. CDR1 LGHDT and CDR2 YNNKEL come from the germline V gene (reference sequence). There are 15 residues in the CDR3. The CDR3 DNA reads as TGTGCCAGCGGGTCACCGGGACTAACCTACAATGAGCAGTTCTTC. This sequence encodes CASGSPGLTYNEQFF.

The V gene is TRBV18, the J gene TRBJ2-7; the D gene is possibly TRBD1 (5 bases). CDR3 length: 13 residues. V dropped 6 bases and J dropped 6 bases, with 15 bases sitting between them. Germline CDR1 KGHSH, CDR2 LQKENI. CDR3 coding DNA: TGTGCCAGCTCTTCATCTCAGGGCCGCGAGCAGTACTTC. It yields the protein CASSSSQGREQYF.

The chain joins TRBV10-2 to TRBJ2-1; 12 nucleotides match TRBD2. J was trimmed by 8 bases and V by 10 bases; bases with no gene match: 9. CDR1 and CDR2 (germline): WSHSY, SAAADI. The CDR3 spans 14 residues. CDR3 residues: CATTSSGRGYEQFF. CDR3 DNA sequence: TGCGCCACCACTTCTAGCGGGAGGGGGTATGAGCAGTTCTTC.

The J gene is TRBJ1-2, the V gene TRBV6-5, with D perhaps matching TRBD1 (6 bases). Germline V gene sequence: CDR1 MNHEY, CDR2 SVGAGI. V was shortened by 7 bases and J by 2 bases, with 11 bases between the two germline ends. The CDR3 spans 13 residues. The CDR3 DNA follows: TGTGCCAGCACCCCGGGACAAAACTATGGCTACACCTTC. The encoded protein is CASTPGQNYGYTF.

This clone came up a few times. This rearrangement joins TRBV3-1 (or the pseudogene TRBV3-2) to TRBJ1-6; maybe TRBD1 (5 bases). The CDR3 is 14 residues long. Germline V CDR1 and CDR2: LGHDT, YNNKEL (reference sequence). V was clipped by 1 base and J by 6 bases, with 7 bases between them. CDR3 coding DNA: TGTGCCAGCAGCCAAGGTCAGGGTAATTCACCCCTCCACTTT. Translation gives CASSQGQGNSPLHF.

V is TRBV6-5 and J is TRBJ1-5; a weak D match, TRBD1 (6 bases). Germline assignment: CDR1 MNHEY and CDR2 SVGAGI. The CDR3 totals 15 residues. V was shortened by 6 bases and J by 0 bases, with 12 bases between the two germline ends. The CDR3 DNA sequence: TGTGCCAGCAGGCGACAGGCAAATAGCAATCAGCCCCAGCATTTT. This codes for CASRRQANSNQPQHF.

The chain is built from TRBV4-2 and TRBJ2-7; the match to TRBD2 covers 9 bases. CDR3 length: 15 amino acids. The germline V gene encodes CDR1 LGHNA and CDR2 YNFKEQ. V shed 0 bases and J 4 bases; nucleotides not matched to a gene: 4. The CDR3 DNA is TGTGCCAGCAGCCAAGACGGTAGCGGGGGTTACGAGCAGTACTTC. Translating it yields CASSQDGSGGYEQYF.

This clone was seen just once. V is TRBV19 and J is TRBJ1-5, with D possibly matching TRBD1 (5 bases). CDR1 is LNHDA and CDR2 is SQIVND in the germline V gene (reference sequence). Deletions cut 5 bases from V and 3 bases from J, with 14 bases between. The CDR3 is made up of 15 amino acids. CDR3 amino acids: CASSLGGVYNQPQHF. As DNA, the CDR3 is TGTGCCAGTAGTTTGGGGGGGGTTTACAATCAGCCCCAGCATTTT. Full variable domain (rest looked up from reference TRBV19 and TRBJ1-5): DGGITQSPKYLFRKEGQNVTLSCEQNLNHDAMYWYRQDPGQGLRLIYYSQIVNDFQKGDIAEGYSVSREKKESFPLTVTSAQKNPTAFYLCASSLGGVYNQPQHFGDGTRLSIL.

The V and J genes are TRBV4-2 and TRBJ1-4; 8 positions match TRBD1. Germline V gene data show CDR1 as LGHNA and CDR2 as YNFKEQ. CDR3 length: 14 residues. V was clipped by 4 bases and J by 7 bases; unmatched bases: 5. The CDR3 region is CASSPGQGGEKLFF. In DNA, the CDR3 is TGTGCCAGCAGCCCCGGACAGGGCGGTGAAAAACTGTTTTTT.

In this sample, this clone turned up a few times. The CDR3 reads CASSRTGNGEQFF. Written as DNA, the CDR3 is TGTGCCAGCAGTCGGACAGGGAACGGTGAGCAGTTCTTC. The chain is built from TRBV12-3 or TRBV12-4 and TRBJ2-1; TRBD1 aligns across 8 bases. The CDR3 consists of 13 residues. The J segment lost 9 bases and the V segment lost 5 bases, leaving 6 bases of the junction unmatched.